Following are 13 T cell receptor beta chains from one sample sequenced in a study of cytomegalovirus exposure and HLA in healthy donors. With 60 Vbeta and 13 Jbeta primers, the PCR was carried out. Clones were sequenced by immunoSEQ multiplex PCR, and TCRdb holds only the in-frame ones, with some missing. The sample lists roughly 110,000 clones, around 72% seen once, with roughly 15% in the top ten. The sequencing input was PBMCs. All receptors derive from a middle-aged woman in good health and CMV-seropositive.

Concerning this clone: At one of its ends the junction is not consistent with the germline gene, which may arise from a read error. The chain joins TRBV15 to TRBJ2-7, with TRBD1 matching 7 bases. Per germline, CDR1 LNHNV and CDR2 YYDKDF (reference sequence). CDR3 length: 13 amino acids. The CDR3 nucleotides read TGTGCCACCAGCAGAGGCGACAGGGCAAGAGTAATCTTC. This gives the protein CATSRGDRARVIF.

The rearrangement joins TRBV7-2 to TRBJ2-1, with 9 bases that match TRBD2. The V and J ends lost 1 base and 8 bases, in that order; junction bases with no gene match: 3. There are 14 residues in the CDR3. Germline CDR1 and CDR2: SGHTA and FQGNSA. The CDR3, as DNA: TGTGCCAGCAGCTTAGTGGGGACTAGCTATGAGCAGTTCTTC. Protein sequence: CASSLVGTSYEQFF.

The chain is built from TRBV5-1 and TRBJ2-5, with a weak D call TRBD1 (6 bases). The CDR3 has 16 residues. Germline CDR1 is SGHRS and CDR2 is YFSETQ. Trimming took off 2 bases at V and 1 base at J, with 15 bases between the two ends. The CDR3 region has the DNA TGCGCCAGCAGCTTCCAACTGACAGGCGTCCAAGAGACCCAGTACTTC. Amino acids: CASSFQLTGVQETQYF.

The V call is TRBV6-5, the J call TRBJ2-7, with D perhaps matching TRBD1 (5 bases). Germline V gene data show CDR1 as MNHEY and CDR2 as SVGAGI. The V end was cut by 5 bases, the J end by 2 bases, with 16 bases between. This CDR3 region has 15 residues. Written as DNA, the CDR3 is TGTGCCAGCAGTCGTACTTCCGACAGAACCTACGAGCAGTACTTC. This sequence encodes CASSRTSDRTYEQYF.

V usage is TRBV7-2 and J usage is TRBJ2-7; D not resolved. This CDR3 spans 12 amino acids. Looked up from germline, CDR1 is SGHTA and CDR2 is FQGNSA. V was cut by 4 bases and J by 2 bases, with 6 bases left in between. In DNA, the CDR3 is TGTGCCAGCAGCTCGCGCCCCTACGAGCAGTACTTC. Translated: CASSSRPYEQYF. Full variable domain (rest looked up from reference TRBV7-2 and TRBJ2-7): GAGVSQSPSNKVTEKGKDVELRCDPISGHTALYWYRQSLGQGLEFLIYFQGNSAPDKSGLPSDRFSAERTGGSVSTLTIQRTQQEDSAVYLCASSSRPYEQYFGPGTRLTVT.

This rearrangement joins TRBV11-2 to TRBJ2-7, with D unclear. V lost 10 bases to trimming and J lost 1 base, with 17 bases between them. Germline loops: CDR1 SGHAT, CDR2 FQNNGV. There are 14 residues in the CDR3. The chain's CDR3 is CATRQAPTSYEQYF. In DNA, the CDR3 is TGTGCCACTCGGCAAGCGCCTACTTCCTACGAGCAGTACTTC.

This clone was counted between two and nine times. In DNA, the CDR3 is TGTGCCAGCAGCCACAATGCAGGAGGGAATAATTCACCCCTCCACTTT. Its translation: CASSHNAGGNNSPLHF. V and J are TRBV11-3 and TRBJ1-6; D unclear. From germline, CDR1 is SGHNT and CDR2 YENEEA. The germline V and J ends were trimmed by 5 bases and 5 bases, with 16 bases remaining between them. The CDR3 covers 16 residues.

This chain uses TRBV6-4 with TRBJ2-7; TRBD1 agrees at 8 bases. J gave up 5 bases and V 6 bases, and 6 bases lay outside the gene matches. Germline V CDR1 and CDR2: MRHNA, SNTAGT. The CDR3 loop spans 13 amino acids. CDR3 loop: CASRGGRGHEQYF. The CDR3 bases are TGTGCCAGCAGGGGGGGCAGGGGGCACGAGCAGTACTTC.

The V call is TRBV6-6, the J call TRBJ1-2; perhaps TRBD1 as D (5 bases). V gave up 8 bases and J gave up 7 bases, with 11 bases separating them. Germline-derived CDR1 and CDR2 are MNHNY and SVGAGI (reference sequence). CDR3 length: 11 residues. The DNA of the CDR3 is TGTGCCAGCTCCCAGGGAACTGGCTACACCTTC. Translating gives CASSQGTGYTF.

The chain recombines TRBV27 with TRBJ2-7; D is undetermined. CDR1 and CDR2 (germline): MNHEY, SMNVEV (reference sequence). V was cut by 5 bases and J by 0 bases, with 11 bases left in between. There are 14 residues in the CDR3. CDR3 in DNA: TGTGCCAGCAGTCCGAGTGGGCTCTCCTACGAGCAGTACTTC. Protein product: CASSPSGLSYEQYF.

Regarding this clone: Compared with germline, one end of the junction differs, possibly owing to a read error. This chain connects TRBV7-7 to TRBJ2-2, with 7 bases that match TRBD1. This CDR3 region has 16 residues. Per the germline V gene, CDR1 is SSHAT and CDR2 is FNYEAQ (reference sequence). The CDR3 here is CASSRDSPGNTGELFF. CDR3 nucleotide sequence: TGTGCTAGCAGCCGGGACAGCCCGGGGAACACCGGGGAGCTGTTTTTT.

The chain recombines TRBV6-5 with TRBJ1-2, with 8 bases lining up with TRBD1. This CDR3 has 15 amino acids. Germline loops: CDR1 MNHEY, CDR2 SVGAGI. The V segment lost 6 bases and the J segment 4 bases; nucleotides outside the gene matches: 10. CDR3 DNA sequence: TGTGCCAGCAGCCGGTGGACAGGGCGGGCCTATGGCTACACCTTC. This translates into CASSRWTGRAYGYTF.

The chain combines TRBV7-9 with TRBJ1-4, with 7 bases aligning to TRBD1. CDR1 SEHNR and CDR2 FQNEAQ come from the germline V gene (reference sequence). Trimming cost V 3 bases and J 8 bases; bases outside gene matches: 15. This CDR3 has 17 amino acids. CDR3 sequence reads: CASSFPMRQGGSEKLFF. The CDR3 nucleotides are TGTGCCAGCAGCTTTCCGATGAGACAGGGCGGTAGCGAAAAACTGTTTTTT.